Following are 23 T cell receptor beta chains from one sample sequenced in a study of CD8 T cells in ankylosing spondylitis. Each CDR3 protein gets one entry after TCRdb re-called the 5' RACE reads with MiXCR. Among 50,000 to 75,000 distinct CDR3 sequences listed, 6% to 8% were seen once. The specimen was synovial fluid, either unsorted or a sorted T cell fraction (not recorded which). Receptors originate from a male donor with ankylosing spondylitis.

This clonotype was observed many times. The chain recombines TRBV28 with TRBJ2-7, with 7 bases matching TRBD2. Germline trimming cut 3 bases from V and 4 bases from J; bases unmatched to any gene: 9. The CDR3 is 15 amino acids. Germline CDR1 MDHEN, CDR2 SYDVKM. CDR3: CASSFVGGPAYEQYF. DNA of the CDR3: TGTGCCAGCAGTTTTGTGGGAGGGCCTGCTTACGAGCAGTACTTC. Drawing the rest from reference TRBV28 and TRBJ2-7, the complete variable domain is DVKVTQSSRYLVKRTGEKVFLECVQDMDHENMFWYRQDPGLGLRLIYFSYDVKMKEKGDIPEGYSVSREKKERFSLILESASTNQTSMYLCASSFVGGPAYEQYFGPGTRLTVT.

Regarding this clonotype: Germline and junction disagree at one end, which may indicate a read error. The chain has TRBV20-1 and TRBJ2-6, with a weak D call TRBD2 (6 bases). The CDR3 covers 16 residues. The germline V gene has CDR1 DFQATT and CDR2 SNEGSKA (reference sequence). The CDR3 coding sequence is TGCTGTGCTAGTCACACCGGGAGCTCTGGGGCCAACGTCCTGACTTTC. Encoded protein: CCASHTGSSGANVLTF.

This clonotype was seen ten or more times. The chain couples TRBV6-2 or TRBV6-3 to TRBJ1-5; D gene uncertain. Looked up from germline, CDR1 is MNHEY and CDR2 is SVGEGT. Trimming took off 3 bases at V and 7 bases at J, with 22 bases between the two ends. The CDR3 consists of 17 residues. This chain's CDR3 is CASSYRTGESAQQPQHF. The CDR3 DNA reads TGTGCCAGCAGTTATAGGACCGGGGAATCCGCGCAGCAGCCCCAGCATTTT.

Only a few counts were recorded for this clonotype. V gene TRBV18 combines with J gene TRBJ1-6, with D tentatively TRBD1 (6 bases). The CDR3 totals 15 residues. Between the trimmed V and J ends, which lost 1 base and 10 bases, there was a span of 14 bases. Germline CDR1 is KGHSH and CDR2 is LQKENI. DNA of the CDR3: TGTGCCAGCTCACCACGTGTTTCTCAGGGGTCACCCCTCCACTTT. It translates to CASSPRVSQGSPLHF.

This clonotype has a count of ten or more. The CDR3 DNA reads as TGCAGCTCCCTCACCAACGAGGGTGGGGAGCTGTTTTTT. Encoded protein: CSSLTNEGGELFF. This rearrangement joins TRBV29-1 to TRBJ2-2; tentative D call: TRBD2 (5 bases). This CDR3 spans 13 amino acids. The V end was cut by 8 bases, the J end by 8 bases, with 18 bases between. CDR1 SQVTM and CDR2 ANQGSEA come from the germline V gene.

This clonotype occurred many times. The J gene is TRBJ1-2, the V gene TRBV29-1; D might be TRBD1 (5 bases). The CDR3 contains 14 residues. Germline lookup yields CDR1 SQVTM and CDR2 ANQGSEA. Deletions cut 7 bases from V and 5 bases from J, with 20 bases between. CDR3 DNA sequence: TGCAGCGCCTGGGGGGGAGGGCGAGGTTATGGCTACACCTTC. Translation gives CSAWGGGRGYGYTF.

This clonotype showed up just a few times. V usage is TRBV2 and J usage is TRBJ2-3; D is ambiguous. The CDR3 is 12 amino acids. Trimming removed 4 bases at V and 5 bases at J, with 7 bases between. Germline-derived CDR1 and CDR2 are SNHLY and FYNNEI. CDR3 bases: TGTGCCAGCAGTGTAAGGCGAGATACGCAGTATTTT. It is translated as CASSVRRDTQYF.

This clonotype was found many times. V usage is TRBV21-1 and J usage is TRBJ2-1; no DNA check was done on the table's D call, TRBD2. TRBV21-1 is a recognized pseudogene. The CDR3 runs to 15 residues. Written as DNA, the CDR3 is TGTGCCAGCAGCTTCCGGGACTGGCCCTACAATGAGCAGTTCTTC. Residues: CASSFRDWPYNEQFF.

The sample holds many counts of this clonotype. The V gene is TRBV20-1, the J gene TRBJ2-7; the match to TRBD2 covers 11 bases. In germline, CDR1 is DFQATT, CDR2 SNEGSKA (reference sequence). The CDR3 contains 14 residues. After removal of 7 bases from V and 3 bases from J, the junction contained 8 bases not matched to a gene. The CDR3 here is CSVAGTSGFYEQYF. CDR3 DNA sequence: TGCAGTGTGGCCGGGACTAGCGGATTCTACGAGCAGTACTTC.

Many counts were recorded for this clonotype. The V call is TRBV20-1, the J call TRBJ2-7, with 9 positions matching TRBD1. The germline CDR1 and CDR2 sequences are DFQATT and SNEGSKA (reference sequence). This CDR3 has 15 residues. The ends lost 1 base at V and 9 bases at J; junction bases unmatched: 13. For the CDR3, the DNA is TGCAGTGCTAGAGGCCCGGGACAGGGAGGTTCAGGGCAGTACTTC. This encodes CSARGPGQGGSGQYF.

This clonotype was found many times. This sequence joins TRBV28 and TRBJ2-5; D is tentatively TRBD1 or TRBD2 (6 bases each). The length of the CDR3 is 13 residues. The V gene's germline CDR1 is MDHEN and CDR2 SYDVKM. Deletions cut 6 bases from V and 2 bases from J, with 10 bases between. Here the CDR3 DNA reads TGTGCCAGCAGAGGAGGGGGGCAAGAGACCCAGTACTTC. This translates into CASRGGGQETQYF.

At least ten counts were recorded for this clonotype. The chain combines TRBV19 with TRBJ2-2, with unresolved D. Germline loops: CDR1 LNHDA, CDR2 SQIVND (reference sequence). V was trimmed by 3 bases and J by 1 base, leaving 6 bases between them. The CDR3 has 14 amino acids. Here the CDR3 DNA reads TGTGCCAGTAGTATCAGCAGGAACACCGGGGAGCTGTTTTTT. This encodes CASSISRNTGELFF.

This clonotype was detected ten times or more. The chain has TRBV20-1 and TRBJ2-3; tentatively, D is TRBD1 or TRBD2 (6 bases each). The CDR3 consists of 15 residues. CDR1 and CDR2 from the germline V gene are DFQATT and SNEGSKA (reference sequence). The V end was cut by 3 bases, the J end by 3 bases, with 16 bases between. The CDR3 DNA is TGCAGTGCTAGGCGGGACACCCGATTAACAGATACGCAGTATTTT. It encodes CSARRDTRLTDTQYF.

This clonotype showed up just a few times. V usage is TRBV6-2 or TRBV6-3 and J usage is TRBJ2-5; D might be TRBD1 (6 bases). This CDR3 contains 15 residues. V gave up 5 bases and J gave up 3 bases, with 16 bases separating them. Germline CDR1 is MNHEY and CDR2 is SVGEGT. The CDR3 sequence: CASSTSGAPEETQYF. The CDR3 DNA follows: TGTGCCAGCAGTACCTCAGGGGCCCCGGAAGAGACCCAGTACTTC.

The V call is TRBV14, the J call TRBJ2-3; 8 bases are shared with TRBD2. The CDR3 spans 14 residues. After removal of 5 bases from V and 5 bases from J, the junction contained 6 bases not matched to a gene. Germline lookup yields CDR1 SGHDN and CDR2 FVKESK. Here the CDR3 DNA reads TGTGCCAGCAGCTCCACTAGCGGAGGAGATACGCAGTATTTT. Translating it yields CASSSTSGGDTQYF.

Many counts were recorded for this clonotype. The chain joins TRBV7-2 to TRBJ2-1, with a weak D call TRBD2 (7 bases). Trimming pared 4 bases from V and 4 bases from J, leaving 14 bases between. Germline values: CDR1 SGHTA, CDR2 FQGNSA. The CDR3 runs 15 residues. The CDR3: CASSSQGREYNEQFF. The CDR3 DNA is TGTGCCAGCAGCTCCCAGGGGAGGGAGTACAATGAGCAGTTCTTC.

The chain combines TRBV2 with TRBJ2-7, with no clear D. V was cut by 6 bases and J by 1 base, with 13 bases left in between. Germline CDR1 SNHLY, CDR2 FYNNEI. This CDR3 comprises 14 residues. Here the CDR3 reads CASRDRQGSYEQYF. The CDR3 nucleotides are TGTGCCAGCAGGGACCGACAAGGATCCTACGAGCAGTACTTC.

This clonotype was seen at least ten times. The rearrangement links TRBV5-1 to TRBJ2-3, with a tentative D call TRBD2 (6 bases). V lost 3 bases and J lost 6, with 14 bases in between. Germline CDR1 SGHRS, CDR2 YFSETQ. The CDR3 runs 14 residues. The CDR3 spells CASSSGLPRDTQYF. CDR3 coding DNA: TGCGCCAGCAGCTCTGGACTACCCCGGGATACGCAGTATTTT. Full variable domain (outside the CDR3, taken from reference TRBV5-1 and TRBJ2-3): KAGVTQTPRYLIKTRGQQVTLSCSPISGHRSVSWYQQTPGQGLQFLFEYFSETQRNKGNFPGRFSGRQFSNSRSEMNVSTLELGDSALYLCASSSGLPRDTQYFGPGTRLTVL.

The J gene is TRBJ1-1, the V gene TRBV6-1, with 10 positions matching TRBD1. The CDR3 contains 14 residues. Germline CDR1 reads MNHNS; CDR2 reads SASEGT. The trim removed 10 bases at V and 3 bases at J, leaving 8 bases unmatched. The CDR3 here is CAIRDRGGYTEAFF. The CDR3 DNA reads as TGTGCCATCCGGGACAGGGGCGGGTACACTGAAGCTTTCTTT.

This clonotype came up many times. The J gene is TRBJ2-1, the V gene TRBV12-3 or TRBV12-4; D may be TRBD2 (6 bases). V lost 3 bases to trimming and J lost 0 bases, with 9 bases between them. The CDR3 has 15 amino acids. As DNA, the CDR3 is TGTGCCAGCAGTTTCGACGGGAGCTCCTACAATGAGCAGTTCTTC. Its translation: CASSFDGSSYNEQFF.

CDR3 nucleotide sequence: TGTGCCAGCAGCTTAGGCTGGGTAGCGGGAGGGGGCAATGAGCAGTTCTTC. Its protein is CASSLGWVAGGGNEQFF. The chain uses TRBV7-8 and TRBJ2-1; 11 bases fit TRBD2. Germline V gives CDR1 SGHVS, CDR2 FQNEAQ. CDR3 length equals 17 residues. J lost 6 bases, V lost 1 base, and 8 bases had no gene match.

This clonotype was counted between two and nine times. The genes are TRBV9 and TRBJ2-7; tentative D call: TRBD2 (6 bases). Germline CDR1 and CDR2: SGDLS and YYNGEE. V lost 4 bases and J 2 bases, leaving 19 bases between the germline ends. The CDR3 is made up of 16 amino acids. The CDR3 here is CASSTEVGAGPYEQYF. The CDR3 DNA is TGTGCCAGCAGCACCGAGGTCGGAGCGGGCCCCTACGAGCAGTACTTC. The entire variable domain, with the rest obtained from reference TRBV9 and TRBJ2-7, is as follows: DSGVTQTPKHLITATGQRVTLRCSPRSGDLSVYWYQQSLDQGLQFLIQYYNGEERAKGNILERFSAQQFPDLHSELNLSSLELGDSALYFCASSTEVGAGPYEQYFGPGTRLTVT.

The rearrangement joins TRBV20-1 to TRBJ2-5; 9 bases match TRBD1. Losses at the gene ends were 3 bases for V and 5 bases for J; bases not matched to a gene: 7. Germline-derived CDR1 and CDR2 are DFQATT and SNEGSKA (reference sequence). CDR3 length: 14 amino acids. The CDR3 nucleotides are TGCAGTGCTAGGCGGACAGGGGTTTGGGAGACCCAGTACTTC. The encoded protein is CSARRTGVWETQYF.